This TCR beta chain is drawn from a study of quantifying T cell responses using KT2 cells. Study as a whole: Reverse transcription used primers in the TCR alpha and beta constant regions.

Germline V gene lookup returns CDR1 DFQATT and CDR2 SNEGSKA (reference sequence). This CDR3 spans 14 amino acids. With 1 base removed from V and 5 bases from J, the gap between germline ends came to 14 bases. Study findings and constraints: The number of KT2 alpha and beta sequences was a linear function of input KT2 cells.

The sample is PBMC spiked with counted cells of clone KT2. The cDNA 3' end received a ligated oligonucleotide with a UMI. First-round PCR used about 4 cycles and beta primers RC1.1 and RC1.2 covering TRBC1 and TRBC2. TCRdb itself ran the UMI-ligation and nested PCR reads through MiXCR, one entry per CDR3 protein. The sample carries 40,000 to 60,000 distinct CDR3 sequences, more than 9% recorded once. Regarding this clonotype: What it binds is unknown.

The sequencing input was PBMCs spiked with cells of the T cell clone KT2. The TCR originated in a human donor. This chain links TRBV20-1 with TRBJ1-1, with D perhaps TRBD1 (6 bases). The CDR3 reads CSARARDTHTEAFF. The CDR3 nucleotides read TGCAGTGCTAGAGCCCGGGACACCCATACTGAAGCTTTCTTT.